The clone carrying this TCR beta chain came up a few times. No antigen is known for it. Library preparation (for TCRbeta) was performed with unique molecular identifiers. One entry per CDR3 protein results from TCRdb running MiXCR on the PCR reads. The top ten clones hold around 13% of a sample with 450,000 to 550,000 distinct CDR3 sequences, about 10% of them seen once. The germline gives CDR1 KGHDR, CDR2 SFDVKD. After removal of 2 bases from V and 5 bases from J, the junction contained 9 bases not matched to a gene. The CDR3 covers 16 residues. The data derive from a study of T-cell reconstitution after alpha-beta-depleted transplantation in children. General study results and limits: Elevated TCRbeta diversity at day 60 was traced, in some patients, to surviving recipient T cells and thymic progenitors. When one year had passed after transplant, most T-cell counts and diversity came from newly produced T cells.

This chain joins TRBV24-1 and TRBJ2-5; 8 bases align to TRBD1. The origin of this receptor is a female patient between 2 and 10 years old who had a stem cell transplant for aplastic anemia, so the T cells may come from the graft donor. The input for sequencing was PBMCs, mostly from graft donor cells, taken 180 days after TCRalphabeta/CD19-depleted stem cell transplant. This CDR3 reads CATSDSLGRGPETQYF. In DNA, the CDR3 is TGTGCCACCAGTGATTCCCTTGGCAGGGGGCCGGAGACCCAGTACTTC.